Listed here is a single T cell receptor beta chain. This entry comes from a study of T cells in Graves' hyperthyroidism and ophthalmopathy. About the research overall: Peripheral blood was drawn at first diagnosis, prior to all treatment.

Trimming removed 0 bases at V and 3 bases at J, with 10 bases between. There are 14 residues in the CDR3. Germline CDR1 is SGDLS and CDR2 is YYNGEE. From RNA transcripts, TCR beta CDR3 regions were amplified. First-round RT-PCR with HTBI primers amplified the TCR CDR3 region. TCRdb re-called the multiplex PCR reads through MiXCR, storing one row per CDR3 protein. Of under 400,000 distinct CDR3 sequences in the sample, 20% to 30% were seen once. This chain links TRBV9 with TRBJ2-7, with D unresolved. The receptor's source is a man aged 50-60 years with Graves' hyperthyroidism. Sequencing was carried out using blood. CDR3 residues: CASSVDRSGYEQYF. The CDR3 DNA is TGTGCCAGCAGCGTAGACCGCTCGGGCTACGAGCAGTACTTC. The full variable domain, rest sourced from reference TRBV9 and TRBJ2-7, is DSGVTQTPKHLITATGQRVTLRCSPRSGDLSVYWYQQSLDQGLQFLIQYYNGEERAKGNILERFSAQQFPDLHSELNLSSLELGDSALYFCASSVDRSGYEQYFGPGTRLTVT.